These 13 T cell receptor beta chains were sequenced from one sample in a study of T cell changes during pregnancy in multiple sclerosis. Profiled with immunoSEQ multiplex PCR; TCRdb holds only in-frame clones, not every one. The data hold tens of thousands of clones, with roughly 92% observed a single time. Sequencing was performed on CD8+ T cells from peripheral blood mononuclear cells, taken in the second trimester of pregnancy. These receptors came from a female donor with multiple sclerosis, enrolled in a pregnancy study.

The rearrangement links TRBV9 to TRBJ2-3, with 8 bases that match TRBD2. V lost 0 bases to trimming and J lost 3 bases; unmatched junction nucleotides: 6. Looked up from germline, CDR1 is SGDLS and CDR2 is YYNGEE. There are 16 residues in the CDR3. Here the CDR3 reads CASSVARGGPTDTQYF. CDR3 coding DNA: TGTGCCAGCAGCGTAGCCCGCGGGGGGCCAACAGATACGCAGTATTTT.

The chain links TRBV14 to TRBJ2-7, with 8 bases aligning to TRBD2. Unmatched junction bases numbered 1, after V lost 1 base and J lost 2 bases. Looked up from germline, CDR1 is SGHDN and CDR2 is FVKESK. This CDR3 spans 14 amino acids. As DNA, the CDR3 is TGTGCCAGCAGCCAAGGACTAGCGCCCTACGAGCAGTACTTC. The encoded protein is CASSQGLAPYEQYF.

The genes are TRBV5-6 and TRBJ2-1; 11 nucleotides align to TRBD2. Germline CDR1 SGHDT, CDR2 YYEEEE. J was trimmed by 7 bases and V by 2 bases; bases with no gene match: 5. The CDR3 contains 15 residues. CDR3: CASSFVLAGGNEQFF. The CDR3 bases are TGTGCCAGCAGCTTCGTATTAGCGGGAGGGAATGAGCAGTTCTTC.

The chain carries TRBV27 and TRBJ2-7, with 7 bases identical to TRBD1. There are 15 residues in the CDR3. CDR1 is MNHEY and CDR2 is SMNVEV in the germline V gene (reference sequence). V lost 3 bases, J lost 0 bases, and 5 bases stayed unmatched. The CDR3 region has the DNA TGTGCCAGCAGTTTGCGGCAGGGGGTCTCCTACGAGCAGTACTTC. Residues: CASSLRQGVSYEQYF.

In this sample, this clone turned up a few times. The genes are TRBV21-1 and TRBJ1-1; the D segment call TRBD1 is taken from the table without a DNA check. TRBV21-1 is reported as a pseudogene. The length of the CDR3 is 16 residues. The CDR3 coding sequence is TGTGCCAGCAGCTCTCTGGGACAGGGAAGTTTCACTGAAGCTTTCTTT. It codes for CASSSLGQGSFTEAFF.

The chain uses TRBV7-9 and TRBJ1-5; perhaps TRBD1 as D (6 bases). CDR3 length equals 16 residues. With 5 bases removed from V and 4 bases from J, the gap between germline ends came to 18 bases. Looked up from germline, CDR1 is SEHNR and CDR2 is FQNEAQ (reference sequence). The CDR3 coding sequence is TGTGCCAGCAGCGATAGTACAGGGTCGGTAAATCAGCCCCAGCATTTT. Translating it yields CASSDSTGSVNQPQHF.

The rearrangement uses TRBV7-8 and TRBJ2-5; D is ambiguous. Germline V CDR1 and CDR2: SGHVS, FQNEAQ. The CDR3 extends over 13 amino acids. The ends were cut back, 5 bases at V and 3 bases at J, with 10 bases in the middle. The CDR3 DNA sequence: TGTGCCAGCAGCGACTTGGTGGAAGAGACCCAGTACTTC. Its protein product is CASSDLVEETQYF. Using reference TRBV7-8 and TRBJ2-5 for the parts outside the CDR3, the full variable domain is GAGVSQSPRYKVAKRGQDVALRCDPISGHVSLFWYQQALGQGPEFLTYFQNEAQLDKSGLPSDRFFAERPEGSVSTLKIQRTQQEDSAVYLCASSDLVEETQYFGPGTRLLVL.

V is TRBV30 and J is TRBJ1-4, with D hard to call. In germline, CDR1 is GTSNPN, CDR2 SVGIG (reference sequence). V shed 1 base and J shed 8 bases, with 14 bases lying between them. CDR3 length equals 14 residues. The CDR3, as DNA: TGTGCCTGGAGTGAGAGGCTAGCGGGGGAAAAACTGTTTTTT. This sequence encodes CAWSERLAGEKLFF.

The CDR3 reads CASSKGYRVEGEQYF. As DNA, the CDR3 is TGTGCCAGCAGCAAGGGTTACAGGGTGGAAGGGGAGCAGTACTTC. The V call is TRBV21-1, the J call TRBJ2-7; TRBD1, the D gene given by the table, was not confirmed from the DNA. TRBV21-1 is annotated as a pseudogene. The CDR3 loop spans 15 amino acids.

CDR3 sequence (DNA): TGTGCCTGGAGTTTAATGAACACTGAAGCTTTCTTT. This sequence encodes CAWSLMNTEAFF. The chain is built from TRBV30 and TRBJ1-1; the D is unclear. Deletions cut 2 bases from V and 0 bases from J, with 4 bases between. Germline V gives CDR1 GTSNPN, CDR2 SVGIG (reference sequence). The CDR3 is made up of 12 amino acids.

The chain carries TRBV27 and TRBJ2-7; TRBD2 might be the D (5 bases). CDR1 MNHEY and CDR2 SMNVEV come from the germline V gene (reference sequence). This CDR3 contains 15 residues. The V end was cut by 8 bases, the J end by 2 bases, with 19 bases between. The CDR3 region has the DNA TGTGCCAGCCATATTACCGGGATCCCAACCTACGAGCAGTACTTC. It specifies CASHITGIPTYEQYF.

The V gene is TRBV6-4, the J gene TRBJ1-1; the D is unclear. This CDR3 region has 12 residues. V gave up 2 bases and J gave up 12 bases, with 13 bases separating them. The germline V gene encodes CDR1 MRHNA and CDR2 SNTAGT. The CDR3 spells CASSDQHSIPFF. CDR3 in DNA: TGTGCCAGCAGTGACCAACACAGTATCCCTTTCTTT.

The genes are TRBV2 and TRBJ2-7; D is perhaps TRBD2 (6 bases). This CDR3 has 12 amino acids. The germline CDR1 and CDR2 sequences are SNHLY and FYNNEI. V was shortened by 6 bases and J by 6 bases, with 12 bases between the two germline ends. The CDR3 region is CASREGKREQYF. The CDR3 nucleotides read TGTGCCAGCAGGGAGGGCAAGCGCGAGCAGTACTTC.